This section outlines one T cell receptor beta chain sequence together with its context. Antigen unknown. The authors loaded roughly 180 ng DNA, approximately 30,000 T cell genomes, into sorted-subset replicate PCRs. This table comes from immunoSEQ multiplex PCR, and its TCRdb copy is limited to in-frame clones, with some not included. This sample carries about 870,000 clones, roughly 92% of them seen once, and the ten largest clones take around 24%. This sample is drawn from a study of shared clonotypes between healthy human individuals. Study observations and caveats: Measured sharing among donors was expected to vary with sequencing depth.

The germline V and J ends were trimmed by 6 bases and 7 bases, with 33 bases remaining between them. The CDR3 is made up of 19 amino acids. Per germline, CDR1 MDHEN and CDR2 SYDVKM. Only CD45RO-negative cells positively selected for CCR7 counted as naive CD8 cells, so terminally differentiated effector memory CD45RA+ cells were excluded. Sequenced material: naive CD8+ T cells sorted from blood. The chain couples TRBV28 to TRBJ2-5, with D possibly called TRBD1 or TRBD2 (5 bases each). This TCR derives from a man aged 25-45 years in good health. CDR3 region: CASSPSWTRVDHPAGTQYF. Here the CDR3 DNA reads TGTGCCAGCAGCCCCTCCTGGACCAGGGTGGACCACCCCGCGGGGACCCAGTACTTC.